The 7 T cell receptor beta chains given below trace back to one sample, sequenced in a study of T cell changes during pregnancy in multiple sclerosis. The protocol was immunoSEQ multiplex PCR, while the TCRdb copy is restricted to in-frame clones and leaves out a portion. The sample consists of about 76,000 clones, 94% of them appearing once. Sequencing was performed on peripheral blood, taken in the third trimester of pregnancy. The receptors here all came from a female donor with multiple sclerosis, enrolled in a pregnancy study.

The chain employs TRBV4-1 and TRBJ2-3, with 8 bases lining up with TRBD2. V was clipped by 0 bases and J by 14 bases; unmatched bases: 4. CDR3 length equals 12 residues. Germline V gene lookup returns CDR1 MGHRA and CDR2 YSYEKL. CDR3: CASSQDSGAMYF. In DNA form, the CDR3 reads TGCGCCAGCAGCCAAGATAGCGGGGCAATGTATTTT.

The chain uses TRBV29-1 and TRBJ2-3; tentatively, D is TRBD2 (7 bases). Trimming cost V 5 bases and J 4 bases, with 13 bases left between them. This CDR3 region has 13 residues. Germline loops: CDR1 SQVTM, CDR2 ANQGSEA. The CDR3 DNA follows: TGCAGCGTTTCCAGGGGAGGGGCAGATACGCAGTATTTT. It is translated as CSVSRGGADTQYF.

The chain links TRBV5-1 to TRBJ1-2; D perhaps matches TRBD1 (6 bases). Trimming took 0 bases from V and 9 from J, leaving 18 bases between them. This CDR3 comprises 15 residues. Germline assignment: CDR1 SGHRS and CDR2 YFSETQ. CDR3 bases: TGCGCCAGCAGCTTGGATGGTCAGACAGGTGGTAGCTACACCTTC. As protein: CASSLDGQTGGSYTF.

This chain joins TRBV25-1 and TRBJ2-3, with a possible D match to TRBD2 (5 bases). The CDR3 has 16 residues. Trimming left V 2 bases short and J 2 bases short, with 14 bases between. Germline V CDR1 and CDR2: MGHDK, SYGVNS. CDR3 loop: CASSEPRGGFTDTQYF. The CDR3 DNA reads TGTGCCAGCAGTGAACCTCGCGGAGGTTTCACAGATACGCAGTATTTT.

V gene TRBV7-9 combines with J gene TRBJ1-2, with D tentatively TRBD1 (5 bases). Trimming left V 0 bases short and J 4 bases short, with 9 bases between. Germline V gene sequence: CDR1 SEHNR, CDR2 FQNEAQ (reference sequence). This CDR3 spans 14 amino acids. The CDR3 DNA is TGTGCCAGCAGCTTAGCACGGGGGGTCTATGGCTACACCTTC. Translated, it gives CASSLARGVYGYTF.

Only one count was recorded for this clone. V and J are TRBV7-2 and TRBJ1-1; D is uncertain. The CDR3 sequence is 16 residues long. The germline gives CDR1 SGHTA, CDR2 FQGNSA. V lost 1 base to trimming and J lost 1 base, with 13 bases between them. This chain's CDR3 is CASSLVSGVWNTEAFF. The DNA for the CDR3 is TGTGCCAGCAGCTTAGTAAGCGGGGTATGGAACACTGAAGCTTTCTTT.

The chain has TRBV19 and TRBJ1-4; 7 bases match TRBD1. V was clipped by 5 bases and J by 5 bases; unmatched bases: 8. This CDR3 is built from 15 residues. Germline CDR1 and CDR2: LNHDA and SQIVND (reference sequence). In DNA, the CDR3 is TGTGCCAGTAGTTCCCGGGACAGCCTGAATGAAAAACTGTTTTTT. Its translation: CASSSRDSLNEKLFF.